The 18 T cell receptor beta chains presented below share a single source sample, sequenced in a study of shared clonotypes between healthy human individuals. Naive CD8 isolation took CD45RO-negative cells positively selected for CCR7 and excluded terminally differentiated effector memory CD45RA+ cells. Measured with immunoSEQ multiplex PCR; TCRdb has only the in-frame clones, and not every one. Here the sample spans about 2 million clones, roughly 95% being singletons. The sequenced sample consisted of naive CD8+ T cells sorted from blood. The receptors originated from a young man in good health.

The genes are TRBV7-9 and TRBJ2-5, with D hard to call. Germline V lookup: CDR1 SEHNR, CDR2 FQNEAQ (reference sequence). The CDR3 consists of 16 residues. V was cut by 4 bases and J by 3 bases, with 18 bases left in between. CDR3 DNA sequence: TGTGCCAGCAGCTCCCTCCAGGCGGATTTCAAAGAGACCCAGTACTTC. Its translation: CASSSLQADFKETQYF.

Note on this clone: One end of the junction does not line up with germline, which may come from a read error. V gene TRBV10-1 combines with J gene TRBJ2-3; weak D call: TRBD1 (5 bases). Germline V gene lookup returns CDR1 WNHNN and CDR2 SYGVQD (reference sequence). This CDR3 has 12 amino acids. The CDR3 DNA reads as TGCGCCGGCAGGACACGACGGGATACGCAGTATTTT. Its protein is CAGRTRRDTQYF.

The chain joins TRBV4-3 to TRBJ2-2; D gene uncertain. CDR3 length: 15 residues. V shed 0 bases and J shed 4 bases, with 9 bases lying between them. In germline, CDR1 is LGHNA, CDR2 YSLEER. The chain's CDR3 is CASSQDPGVTGELFF. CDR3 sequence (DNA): TGCGCCAGCAGCCAAGATCCCGGAGTCACCGGGGAGCTGTTTTTT.

The CDR3 DNA follows: TGTGCCAGCAGTTACGGAGGCGACCCTGTGCACGAGCAGTACTTC. Amino acid sequence: CASSYGGDPVHEQYF. This rearrangement joins TRBV6-5 to TRBJ2-7, with D tentatively TRBD2 (5 bases). Germline lookup yields CDR1 MNHEY and CDR2 SVGAGI. V was trimmed by 2 bases and J by 5 bases, leaving 16 bases between them. The CDR3 spans 15 residues.

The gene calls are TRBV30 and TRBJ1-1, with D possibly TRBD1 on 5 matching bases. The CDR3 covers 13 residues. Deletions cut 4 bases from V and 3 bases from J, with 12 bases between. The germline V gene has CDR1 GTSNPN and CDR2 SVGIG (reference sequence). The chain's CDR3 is CAWIGGGDTEAFF. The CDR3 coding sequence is TGTGCCTGGATAGGCGGGGGTGACACTGAAGCTTTCTTT.

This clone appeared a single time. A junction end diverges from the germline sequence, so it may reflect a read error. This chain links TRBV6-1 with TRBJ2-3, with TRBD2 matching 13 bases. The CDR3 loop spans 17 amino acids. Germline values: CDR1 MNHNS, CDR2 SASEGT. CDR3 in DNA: TGTGCCAGCAGGGAAGGGACTAGCGGGACTAGCACAGATACGCAGTATTTT. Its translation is CASREGTSGTSTDTQYF.

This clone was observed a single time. CDR3 DNA: TGTGCCAGCAGCCAAGGGGGTCAGAACTATGGCTACACCTTC. Translated: CASSQGGQNYGYTF. This rearrangement joins TRBV7-9 to TRBJ1-2, with D possibly being TRBD1 (6 bases). CDR3 length: 14 residues. The germline gives CDR1 SEHNR, CDR2 FQNEAQ (reference sequence). Between the trimmed V and J ends, which lost 5 bases and 2 bases, there was a span of 12 bases. Filled out from reference TRBV7-9 and TRBJ1-2, the complete variable domain reads DTGVSQNPRHKITKRGQNVTFRCDPISEHNRLYWYRQTLGQGPEFLTYFQNEAQLEKSRLLSDRFSAERPKGSFSTLEIQRTEQGDSAMYLCASSQGGQNYGYTFGSGTRLTVV.

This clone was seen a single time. The CDR3, as DNA: TGTGCCAGCAGCGGAAACTATGGCTACACCTTC. Translated: CASSGNYGYTF. V and J are TRBV7-9 and TRBJ1-2; D is uncertain. V was shortened by 5 bases and J by 2 bases, with 3 bases between the two germline ends. Per the germline V gene, CDR1 is SEHNR and CDR2 is FQNEAQ (reference sequence). This CDR3 is 11 amino acids long.

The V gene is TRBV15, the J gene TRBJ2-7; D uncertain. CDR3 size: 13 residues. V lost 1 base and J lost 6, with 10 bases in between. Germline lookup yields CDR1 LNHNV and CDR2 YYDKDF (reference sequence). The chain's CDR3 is CATSRVTVSEQYF. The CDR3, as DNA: TGTGCCACCAGCAGAGTAACCGTTTCCGAGCAGTACTTC. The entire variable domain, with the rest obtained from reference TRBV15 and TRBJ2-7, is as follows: DAMVIQNPRYQVTQFGKPVTLSCSQTLNHNVMYWYQQKSSQAPKLLFHYYDKDFNNEADTPDNFQSRRPNTSFCFLDIRSPGLGDTAMYLCATSRVTVSEQYFGPGTRLTVT.

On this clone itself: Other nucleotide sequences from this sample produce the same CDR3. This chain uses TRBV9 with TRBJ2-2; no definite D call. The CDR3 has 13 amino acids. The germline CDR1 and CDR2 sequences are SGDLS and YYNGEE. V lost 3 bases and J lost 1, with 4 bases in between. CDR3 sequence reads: CASSGENTGELFF. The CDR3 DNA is TGTGCCAGCAGCGGGGAGAACACCGGGGAGCTGTTTTTT.

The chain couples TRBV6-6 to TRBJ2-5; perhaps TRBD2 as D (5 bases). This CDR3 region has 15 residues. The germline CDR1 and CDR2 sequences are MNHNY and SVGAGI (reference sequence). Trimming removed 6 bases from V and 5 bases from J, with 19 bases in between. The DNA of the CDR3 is TGTGCCAGCAGCTCCATGGAGCAGCGGTGGGAGACCCAGTACTTC. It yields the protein CASSSMEQRWETQYF.

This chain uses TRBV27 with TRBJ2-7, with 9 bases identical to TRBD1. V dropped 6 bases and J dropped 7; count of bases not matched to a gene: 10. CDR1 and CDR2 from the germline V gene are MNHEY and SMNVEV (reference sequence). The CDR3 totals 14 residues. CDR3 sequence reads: CASSPGQGWGEQYF. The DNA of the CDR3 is TGTGCCAGCAGCCCCGGACAGGGGTGGGGGGAGCAGTACTTC.

CDR3 sequence (DNA): TGTGCCAGCAGCAAAGAGAACAGGGTGTTCTCCGAGCAGTACTTC. Translation gives CASSKENRVFSEQYF. The rearrangement uses TRBV21-1 and TRBJ2-7; the table's D call, TRBD1, was not checked against the DNA. TRBV21-1 constitutes a pseudogene. This CDR3 region has 15 residues.

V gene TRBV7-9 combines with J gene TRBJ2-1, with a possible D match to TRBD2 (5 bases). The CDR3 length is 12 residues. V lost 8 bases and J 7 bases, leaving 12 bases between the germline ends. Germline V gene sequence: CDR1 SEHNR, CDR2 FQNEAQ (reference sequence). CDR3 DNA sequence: TGTGCCAGCCGTGGGAGTTTGAATGAGCAGTTCTTC. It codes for CASRGSLNEQFF.

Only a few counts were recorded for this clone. This CDR3 reads CASSPTGWNEKLFF. DNA of the CDR3: TGTGCCAGCAGCCCGACAGGTTGGAATGAAAAACTGTTTTTT. This rearrangement joins TRBV27 to TRBJ1-4, with D perhaps matching TRBD1 (6 bases). Per the germline V gene, CDR1 is MNHEY and CDR2 is SMNVEV (reference sequence). The CDR3 is 14 residues long. Trimming took 6 bases from V and 5 from J, leaving 13 bases between them.

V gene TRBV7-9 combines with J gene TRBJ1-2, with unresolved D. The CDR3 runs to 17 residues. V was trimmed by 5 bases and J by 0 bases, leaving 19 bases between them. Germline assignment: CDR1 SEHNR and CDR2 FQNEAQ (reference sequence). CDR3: CASSPQMGSTPNYGYTF. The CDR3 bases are TGTGCCAGCAGCCCCCAAATGGGGAGTACGCCTAACTATGGCTACACCTTC.

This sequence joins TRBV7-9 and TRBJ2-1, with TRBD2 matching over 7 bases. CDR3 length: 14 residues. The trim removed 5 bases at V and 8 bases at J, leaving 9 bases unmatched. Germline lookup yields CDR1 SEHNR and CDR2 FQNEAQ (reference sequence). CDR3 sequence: CASSHAGGGHEQFF. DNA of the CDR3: TGTGCCAGCAGCCATGCCGGCGGGGGACATGAGCAGTTCTTC.

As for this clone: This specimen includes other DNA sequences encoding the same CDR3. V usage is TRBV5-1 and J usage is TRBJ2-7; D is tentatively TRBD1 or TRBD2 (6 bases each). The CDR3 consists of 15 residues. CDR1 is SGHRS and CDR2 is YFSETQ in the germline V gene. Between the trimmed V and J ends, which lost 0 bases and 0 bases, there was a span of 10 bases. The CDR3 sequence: CASSLEGGSSYEQYF. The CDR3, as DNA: TGCGCCAGCAGCTTGGAGGGGGGTAGCTCCTACGAGCAGTACTTC.